The 27 T cell receptor beta chains reported below all come from one sample, sequenced in a study of blood T cell repertoires in COVID-19. Method: immunoSEQ multiplex PCR; TCRdb's copy keeps in-frame clones and lacks some. The sample consists of 150,000 to 200,000 clones, 80% of them appearing once. Sequenced sample: peripheral blood. Receptors originate from a man aged 60 to 75 with acute or convalescent COVID-19.

This clone was recorded only once. The rearrangement joins TRBV25-1 to TRBJ2-5; no reliable D call. Germline V lookup: CDR1 MGHDK, CDR2 SYGVNS. The V gene lost 4 bases and the J gene lost 1 base, with 7 bases spanning the gap. The CDR3 has 13 residues. In DNA form, the CDR3 reads TGTGCCAGCAGTGGTTACTTCCAAGAGACCCAGTACTTC. This translates into CASSGYFQETQYF.

V and J are TRBV4-1 and TRBJ2-6, with D perhaps TRBD1 (5 bases). CDR3 length equals 18 residues. Germline values: CDR1 MGHRA, CDR2 YSYEKL. V shed 4 bases and J shed 0 bases, with 16 bases lying between them. In DNA, the CDR3 is TGCGCCAGCAGCCGGACGGAACAGGTCTCCTCTGGGGCCAACGTCCTGACTTTC. Encoded protein: CASSRTEQVSSGANVLTF.

The CDR3 region has the DNA TGTGCCAGCAGTTACTATCTCGGGACAGGTCGCGACGAGCAGTACTTC. It specifies CASSYYLGTGRDEQYF. This sequence joins TRBV6-5 and TRBJ2-7; 8 positions agree with TRBD1. CDR3 size: 16 residues. CDR1 is MNHEY and CDR2 is SVGAGI in the germline V gene. V was pared by 1 base and J by 5 bases, with 10 bases of the junction left unmatched.

This chain joins TRBV9 and TRBJ2-1; the match to TRBD2 covers 14 bases. The CDR3 sequence is 17 residues long. Trimming at V came to 0 bases and at J to 6 bases, leaving 5 bases not matched to a gene. CDR1 and CDR2 from the germline V gene are SGDLS and YYNGEE. DNA of the CDR3: TGTGCCAGCAGCGTAGAAGGGACTAGCGGGGGCAGCAATGAGCAGTTCTTC. Translating it yields CASSVEGTSGGSNEQFF.

This rearrangement joins TRBV11-3 to TRBJ2-1; 9 bases map to TRBD2. V dropped 5 bases and J dropped 6; count of bases not matched to a gene: 5. The germline gives CDR1 SGHNT, CDR2 YENEEA. The CDR3 is 14 amino acids. CDR3 protein: CASSRGLASNEQFF. The DNA for the CDR3 is TGTGCCAGCAGCCGGGGACTAGCTAGCAATGAGCAGTTCTTC. Full variable domain (rest looked up from reference TRBV11-3 and TRBJ2-1): EAGVVQSPRYKIIEKKQPVAFWCNPISGHNTLYWYLQNLGQGPELLIRYENEEAVDDSQLPKDRFSAERLKGVDSTLKIQPAELGDSAVYLCASSRGLASNEQFFGPGTRLTVL.

About this clone: The junction and the germline gene differ at one end; a read error may be behind it. V usage is TRBV7-2 and J usage is TRBJ2-7, with TRBD2 identical over 11 bases. From germline, CDR1 is SGHTA and CDR2 FQGNSA. CDR3 length equals 14 residues. In nucleotides, the CDR3 is TGTGCCAGCAGCATAGCGGGGGGGAGATACGAGCAGTACTTC. This sequence encodes CASSIAGGRYEQYF.

V and J are TRBV5-8 and TRBJ2-2; TRBD2 might be the D (7 bases). The germline V gene encodes CDR1 SGHTS and CDR2 YDEGEE. Trimming took 4 bases from V and 5 from J, leaving 18 bases between them. This CDR3 is 16 amino acids long. The CDR3 region is CASSGRGAEVTGELFF. As DNA, the CDR3 is TGTGCCAGCAGCGGCCGGGGGGCAGAAGTTACCGGGGAGCTGTTTTTT.

V gene TRBV10-3 combines with J gene TRBJ1-6; no clear D gene. V lost 10 bases, J lost 0 bases, and 13 bases lay in between. Germline CDR1 ENHRY, CDR2 SYGVKD. CDR3 length: 15 residues. CDR3 sequence reads: CASGERSSYNSPLHF. CDR3 DNA sequence: TGTGCCAGCGGGGAGAGGAGCTCCTATAATTCACCCCTCCACTTT.

The chain carries TRBV24-1 and TRBJ2-1; 7 nucleotides align to TRBD1. V shed 4 bases and J 5 bases; nucleotides not matched to a gene: 7. Germline CDR1 is KGHDR and CDR2 is SFDVKD. CDR3 length: 15 residues. The CDR3 here is CATSDQTGPDNEQFF. The CDR3 DNA follows: TGTGCCACCAGTGACCAGACAGGGCCGGACAATGAGCAGTTCTTC.

This clone has just a few counts. V gene TRBV10-3 combines with J gene TRBJ2-7, with D perhaps TRBD2 (6 bases). Trimming removed 8 bases at V and 2 bases at J, with 13 bases between. Germline CDR1 reads ENHRY; CDR2 reads SYGVKD. This CDR3 contains 13 residues. CDR3: CAIRSSGTYEQYF. In nucleotides, the CDR3 is TGTGCCATCCGAAGTAGCGGCACCTACGAGCAGTACTTC.

The V call is TRBV6-6, the J call TRBJ1-5; a possible D gene is TRBD1 (6 bases). This CDR3 is built from 15 residues. Trimming left V 7 bases short and J 2 bases short, with 15 bases between. Germline assignment: CDR1 MNHNY and CDR2 SVGAGI (reference sequence). Here the CDR3 reads CASKNADSRNQPQHF. Here the CDR3 DNA reads TGTGCCAGCAAAAATGCGGACAGCCGCAATCAGCCCCAGCATTTT.

This clone was seen only a few times. The gene calls are TRBV19 and TRBJ1-1; 10 bases are a match to TRBD1. The CDR3 is 14 residues long. Germline trimming cut 5 bases from V and 4 bases from J; bases unmatched to any gene: 4. The germline CDR1 and CDR2 sequences are LNHDA and SQIVND (reference sequence). The CDR3 region is CASSARDRGTEAFF. The CDR3 region has the DNA TGTGCCAGTAGTGCAAGGGACAGGGGCACTGAAGCTTTCTTT.

The chain couples TRBV19 to TRBJ1-6; 8 nucleotides agree with TRBD1. This CDR3 comprises 15 residues. V shed 2 bases, J shed 10 bases, and the junction held 7 bases outside the gene matches. Germline V CDR1 and CDR2: LNHDA, SQIVND (reference sequence). CDR3: CASSIRPGGESPLHF. DNA for the CDR3: TGTGCCAGTAGTATAAGGCCAGGGGGCGAATCACCCCTCCACTTT.

The chain links TRBV3-1 (or the pseudogene TRBV3-2) to TRBJ1-2, with a possible D match to TRBD1 (5 bases). Germline values: CDR1 LGHDT, CDR2 YNNKEL (reference sequence). This CDR3 comprises 12 residues. V lost 4 bases and J lost 3, with 6 bases in between. CDR3 residues: CASSPGYYGYTF. In DNA form, the CDR3 reads TGTGCCAGCAGCCCAGGGTACTATGGCTACACCTTC.

This clone showed up many times. In DNA form, the CDR3 reads TGTGCCAGCAGCCATAGGACAGACAATGAGCAGTTCTTC. Protein product: CASSHRTDNEQFF. This sequence joins TRBV3-1 (or the pseudogene TRBV3-2) and TRBJ2-1, with a tentative D call TRBD1 (6 bases). CDR3 length equals 13 residues. Trimming stripped 3 bases from V and 5 bases from J, with 8 bases between. Germline V gene sequence: CDR1 LGHDT, CDR2 YNNKEL (reference sequence).

V is TRBV30 and J is TRBJ1-1; 9 bases are shared with TRBD1. The CDR3 loop spans 14 amino acids. V gave up 1 base and J gave up 7 bases; unmatched junction bases: 7. The germline V gene encodes CDR1 GTSNPN and CDR2 SVGIG (reference sequence). The CDR3 reads CAWSDRGPIGEAFF. CDR3 DNA sequence: TGTGCCTGGAGTGACAGGGGGCCGATAGGTGAAGCTTTCTTT.

The chain has TRBV20-1 and TRBJ2-3, with D perhaps matching TRBD2 (6 bases). Germline V gives CDR1 DFQATT, CDR2 SNEGSKA (reference sequence). This CDR3 region has 14 residues. Trimming stripped 3 bases from V and 2 bases from J, with 12 bases between. In nucleotides, the CDR3 is TGCAGTGCTAGTCACAGCGGGTACACAGATACGCAGTATTTT. Translated: CSASHSGYTDTQYF.

This clone was seen more than once but under ten times. The chain is built from TRBV7-3 and TRBJ2-2, with no clear D. Germline V CDR1 and CDR2: SGHTA, FQGTGA. This CDR3 is built from 14 residues. The V and J ends lost 5 bases and 5 bases respectively, with 12 bases between them. The CDR3 reads CASSQKIATGELFF. The DNA for the CDR3 is TGTGCCAGCAGCCAAAAGATTGCGACCGGGGAGCTGTTTTTT. Combining the CDR3 with reference TRBV7-3 and TRBJ2-2 gives the whole variable domain GAGVSQTPSNKVTEKGKYVELRCDPISGHTALYWYRQSLGQGPEFLIYFQGTGAADDSGLPNDRFFAVRPEGSVSTLKIQRTERGDSAVYLCASSQKIATGELFFGEGSRLTVL.

This clone was observed once. The V gene is TRBV6-1, the J gene TRBJ2-1, with 10 bases matching TRBD2. Germline V lookup: CDR1 MNHNS, CDR2 SASEGT. CDR3 length: 16 amino acids. J lost 7 bases, V lost 4 bases, and 10 bases had no gene match. This CDR3 reads CASSASPSGSRNEQFF. The CDR3 DNA sequence: TGTGCCAGCAGTGCCAGTCCTAGCGGGAGTAGGAATGAGCAGTTCTTC.

This chain joins TRBV5-1 and TRBJ1-5; a possible D gene is TRBD1 (5 bases). Germline V gene lookup returns CDR1 SGHRS and CDR2 YFSETQ. V was trimmed by 1 base and J by 2 bases, leaving 19 bases between them. The CDR3 is 18 amino acids. CDR3: CASSLRIRAEGCNQPQHF. The CDR3 DNA reads TGCGCCAGCAGCTTGAGGATCAGGGCGGAGGGTTGCAATCAGCCCCAGCATTTT.

CDR3 in DNA: TGTGCCAGCAGCGACAGGGGCAGGAACACTGAAGCTTTCTTT. Translating gives CASSDRGRNTEAFF. The rearrangement joins TRBV11-3 to TRBJ1-1, with 8 bases fitting TRBD1. From germline, CDR1 is SGHNT and CDR2 YENEEA. CDR3 length: 14 amino acids. V shed 5 bases, J shed 1 base, and the junction held 3 bases outside the gene matches. Drawing the rest from reference TRBV11-3 and TRBJ1-1, the complete variable domain is EAGVVQSPRYKIIEKKQPVAFWCNPISGHNTLYWYLQNLGQGPELLIRYENEEAVDDSQLPKDRFSAERLKGVDSTLKIQPAELGDSAVYLCASSDRGRNTEAFFGQGTRLTVV.

This chain connects TRBV6-5 to TRBJ2-7, with 8 bases identical to TRBD1. Germline CDR1 and CDR2: MNHEY and SVGAGI. The CDR3 is 15 amino acids. Germline trimming cut 5 bases from V and 0 bases from J; bases unmatched to any gene: 6. CDR3 amino acids: CASSLRQGSSYEQYF. The CDR3 DNA follows: TGTGCCAGCAGTCTAAGACAGGGGAGCTCCTACGAGCAGTACTTC.

The chain employs TRBV6-5 and TRBJ2-7, with 13 bases fitting TRBD2. The CDR3 spans 16 residues. V dropped 2 bases and J dropped 4; count of bases not matched to a gene: 5. Germline V gene sequence: CDR1 MNHEY, CDR2 SVGAGI. This CDR3 is CASSYETSGRGYEQYF. The CDR3 region has the DNA TGTGCCAGCAGTTACGAAACTAGCGGGAGGGGTTACGAGCAGTACTTC.

The V and J genes are TRBV4-1 and TRBJ1-2; tentatively, D is TRBD1 (5 bases). The V and J ends lost 1 base and 3 bases respectively, with 12 bases between them. The CDR3 is made up of 15 amino acids. Germline V gives CDR1 MGHRA, CDR2 YSYEKL. Here the CDR3 reads CASSQGGGDDYGYTF. The CDR3 coding sequence is TGCGCCAGCAGCCAAGGGGGAGGGGACGACTATGGCTACACCTTC.

The chain couples TRBV9 to TRBJ2-3; TRBD2 aligns across 8 bases. CDR3 length equals 16 residues. The V segment lost 4 bases and the J segment 6 bases; nucleotides outside the gene matches: 13. CDR1 is SGDLS and CDR2 is YYNGEE in the germline V gene. The CDR3 DNA reads TGTGCCAGCAGCAAGATAGGGACTAGTTTAACCGATACGCAGTATTTT. Translated, it gives CASSKIGTSLTDTQYF.

CDR3 DNA: TGTGCCAGCACCGGGACTAGCGGGACTCAAGAGACCCAGTACTTC. This translates into CASTGTSGTQETQYF. This chain links TRBV5-6 with TRBJ2-5; 13 bases align to TRBD2. The V and J ends lost 6 bases and 2 bases, in that order; junction bases with no gene match: 4. Germline lookup yields CDR1 SGHDT and CDR2 YYEEEE. This CDR3 is built from 15 residues.

The CDR3: CASSAGTRYEQYF. CDR3 bases: TGTGCCAGCAGCGCCGGGACTCGCTACGAGCAGTACTTC. The chain links TRBV9 to TRBJ2-7; possible D gene TRBD2, 6 bases. The CDR3 is 13 amino acids. The V end lost 3 bases, the J end lost 3 bases, and 10 bases lay between the germline ends. Germline CDR1 reads SGDLS; CDR2 reads YYNGEE.